These 18 T cell receptor beta chains came from one sample sequenced in a study of OX40 agonist ivuxolimab in advanced cancers. Measured with immunoSEQ multiplex PCR; TCRdb has only the in-frame clones, and not every one. The sample holds over 40,000 clones, about 90% seen once. The source was CD4+ or CD8+ T cells sorted from blood, collected in a trial of the OX40 agonist ivuxolimab. Source of these receptors: an adult with an advanced solid tumor such as melanoma, head and neck, liver or kidney cancer.

V is TRBV5-1 and J is TRBJ2-7; TRBD2 is a possible D gene (6 bases). Looked up from germline, CDR1 is SGHRS and CDR2 is YFSETQ. V was cut by 0 bases and J by 2 bases, with 12 bases left in between. The CDR3 covers 15 residues. CDR3 sequence (DNA): TGCGCCAGCAGCTTGGGGGGTAGCGGCACCTACGAGCAGTACTTC. Amino acids: CASSLGGSGTYEQYF.

The chain links TRBV4-3 to TRBJ1-4; maybe TRBD1 (5 bases). This CDR3 has 17 residues. The V gene lost 0 bases and the J gene lost 2 bases, with 13 bases spanning the gap. Germline assignment: CDR1 LGHNA and CDR2 YSLEER. As DNA, the CDR3 is TGCGCCAGCAGCCAAGACCGGGGGTCCAGGACTAATGAAAAACTGTTTTTT. This codes for CASSQDRGSRTNEKLFF.

V and J are TRBV7-9 and TRBJ2-1, with TRBD2 matching over 13 bases. Germline V gene data show CDR1 as SEHNR and CDR2 as FQNEAQ (reference sequence). The CDR3 is made up of 17 amino acids. V lost 4 bases, J lost 7 bases, and 10 bases stayed unmatched. This CDR3 reads CASSSRTSGSVGNEQFF. The CDR3 nucleotides are TGTGCCAGCAGCTCAAGGACTAGCGGGAGTGTGGGAAATGAGCAGTTCTTC.

The chain recombines TRBV21-1 with TRBJ2-7; the DNA was not compared with TRBD2, the D call given in the table. TRBV21-1 is noted as a pseudogene. This CDR3 contains 18 residues. CDR3 sequence reads: CASSTLNVAPRWFEEQYF. The DNA for the CDR3 is TGTGCCAGCAGCACTTTAAATGTGGCGCCGCGGTGGTTTGAAGAGCAGTACTTC.

A note on this clone: This sample includes further DNA sequences coding for the same CDR3. The rearrangement uses TRBV5-1 and TRBJ1-1; D is undetermined. Trimming left V 4 bases short and J 7 bases short, with 20 bases between. This CDR3 has 15 residues. Germline CDR1 is SGHRS and CDR2 is YFSETQ. The CDR3 protein is CASSPLGSSEYEAFF. The CDR3 DNA follows: TGCGCCAGCAGCCCCCTTGGTTCATCCGAATATGAAGCTTTCTTT. The full variable domain, with the rest looked up from reference TRBV5-1 and TRBJ1-1, is KAGVTQTPRYLIKTRGQQVTLSCSPISGHRSVSWYQQTPGQGLQFLFEYFSETQRNKGNFPGRFSGRQFSNSRSEMNVSTLELGDSALYLCASSPLGSSEYEAFFGQGTRLTVV.

The chain joins TRBV7-2 to TRBJ1-1, with D possibly TRBD1 on 6 matching bases. The CDR3 loop spans 11 amino acids. V lost 6 bases to trimming and J lost 4 bases, with 6 bases between them. Germline assignment: CDR1 SGHTA and CDR2 FQGNSA. CDR3 DNA: TGTGCCAGCAGAGGGGGCACTGAAGCTTTCTTT. Its protein product is CASRGGTEAFF.

V gene TRBV2 combines with J gene TRBJ2-1, with D possibly called TRBD1 or TRBD2 (6 bases each). There are 15 residues in the CDR3. Looked up from germline, CDR1 is SNHLY and CDR2 is FYNNEI. The V gene lost 4 bases and the J gene lost 0 bases, with 10 bases spanning the gap. CDR3 in amino acids: CASSGGRGSYNEQFF. The DNA for the CDR3 is TGTGCCAGCAGTGGGGGGCGGGGCTCCTACAATGAGCAGTTCTTC.

The rearrangement uses TRBV11-2 and TRBJ2-2; either TRBD1 or TRBD2 may supply D (6 bases each). V was trimmed by 5 bases and J by 6 bases, leaving 10 bases between them. Germline lookup yields CDR1 SGHAT and CDR2 FQNNGV. CDR3 length: 13 amino acids. CDR3 DNA: TGTGCCAGCAGCCCGGGGGCGCCCGGGGAGCTGTTTTTT. Translating gives CASSPGAPGELFF.

Details on this clone: One end of the junction varies from germline; a read error may be responsible. The CDR3 DNA reads as TGTGCTAGCAGCTTATTTGGTCGGAGCACAGATACGCAGTATTTT. Translated: CASSLFGRSTDTQYF. The V gene is TRBV7-7, the J gene TRBJ2-3; D unresolved. In germline, CDR1 is SSHAT, CDR2 FNYEAQ (reference sequence). The CDR3 is 15 residues long.

The chain recombines TRBV5-1 with TRBJ2-5; a weak D match, TRBD1 (7 bases). CDR3 length: 13 amino acids. Trimming removed 6 bases from V and 5 bases from J, with 14 bases in between. Per the germline V gene, CDR1 is SGHRS and CDR2 is YFSETQ. The CDR3 DNA reads as TGCGCCAGCACCCCGGCAGGGGGGGAGACCCAGTACTTC. Amino acids: CASTPAGGETQYF.

The V gene is TRBV14, the J gene TRBJ2-6, with D hard to call. The germline V gene has CDR1 SGHDN and CDR2 FVKESK. The CDR3 runs to 14 residues. V lost 0 bases and J lost 4, with 4 bases in between. This chain's CDR3 is CASSQDTGANVLTF. Here the CDR3 DNA reads TGTGCCAGCAGCCAAGATACCGGGGCCAACGTCCTGACTTTC.

This clone came up a few times. The V call is TRBV28, the J call TRBJ2-7, with D unresolved. V was trimmed by 3 bases and J by 3 bases, leaving 3 bases between them. This CDR3 has 11 amino acids. The germline gives CDR1 MDHEN, CDR2 SYDVKM. The CDR3 sequence is CASSLNYEQYF. The DNA for the CDR3 is TGTGCCAGCAGTTTGAACTACGAGCAGTACTTC.

The J gene is TRBJ2-1, the V gene TRBV25-1; no clear D gene. The CDR3 contains 18 residues. The V end was cut by 11 bases, the J end by 5 bases, with 31 bases between. CDR1 and CDR2 (germline): MGHDK, SYGVNS. Here the CDR3 reads CASSGSPNITASHNEQFF. The CDR3 DNA is TGTGCCTCGTCAGGCAGTCCCAATATTACCGCATCCCACAATGAGCAGTTCTTC. The whole variable domain, filled in from reference TRBV25-1 and TRBJ2-1, reads EADIYQTPRYLVIGTGKKITLECSQTMGHDKMYWYQQDPGMELHLIHYSYGVNSTEKGDLSSESTVSRIRTEHFPLTLESARPSHTSQYLCASSGSPNITASHNEQFFGPGTRLTVL.

The chain recombines TRBV6-1 with TRBJ1-1; D not certain. V was cut by 4 bases and J by 1 base, with 4 bases left in between. Germline V gene sequence: CDR1 MNHNS, CDR2 SASEGT. CDR3 length: 12 residues. CDR3 amino acids: CASSVTNTEAFF. The CDR3 DNA is TGTGCCAGCAGTGTGACGAACACTGAAGCTTTCTTT.

The chain recombines TRBV19 with TRBJ2-1; TRBD2 matches 11 bases. CDR1 is LNHDA, CDR2 SQIVND, per germline (reference sequence). There are 16 residues in the CDR3. Trimming removed 4 bases from V and 4 bases from J; junction bases left unmatched: 6. The CDR3 nucleotides are TGTGCCAGTAGTAGGGTAGCGGGAGGGTTTTACAATGAGCAGTTCTTC. Amino acids: CASSRVAGGFYNEQFF.

With respect to this clone: One junction end disagrees with the germline gene, perhaps due to a read error. The J gene is TRBJ2-4, the V gene TRBV5-1, with 8 positions matching TRBD1. The germline gives CDR1 SGHRS, CDR2 YFSETQ. The CDR3 is made up of 17 amino acids. The CDR3, as DNA: TGCGCCAGCAGCCCTGACCGTCCAGGGGGCGGCAAAAACATTCAGCACTTC. Its protein is CASSPDRPGGGKNIQHF.

This clone was detected only a few times. The genes are TRBV7-2 and TRBJ2-7; perhaps TRBD2 as D (6 bases). Deletions cut 2 bases from V and 4 bases from J, with 12 bases between. The length of the CDR3 is 14 residues. Germline V CDR1 and CDR2: SGHTA, FQGNSA. The DNA of the CDR3 is TGTGCCAGCAGCTTAACAGCGGGCGCATACGAGCAGTACTTC. The encoded protein is CASSLTAGAYEQYF.

This chain links TRBV9 with TRBJ2-3; 8 bases match TRBD1. This CDR3 is 16 amino acids long. The J segment lost 0 bases and the V segment lost 4 bases, leaving 7 bases of the junction unmatched. CDR1 is SGDLS and CDR2 is YYNGEE in the germline V gene. The CDR3 nucleotides read TGTGCCAGCAGCAGCTTACAGGGGGTAAGCACAGATACGCAGTATTTT. Protein: CASSSLQGVSTDTQYF.